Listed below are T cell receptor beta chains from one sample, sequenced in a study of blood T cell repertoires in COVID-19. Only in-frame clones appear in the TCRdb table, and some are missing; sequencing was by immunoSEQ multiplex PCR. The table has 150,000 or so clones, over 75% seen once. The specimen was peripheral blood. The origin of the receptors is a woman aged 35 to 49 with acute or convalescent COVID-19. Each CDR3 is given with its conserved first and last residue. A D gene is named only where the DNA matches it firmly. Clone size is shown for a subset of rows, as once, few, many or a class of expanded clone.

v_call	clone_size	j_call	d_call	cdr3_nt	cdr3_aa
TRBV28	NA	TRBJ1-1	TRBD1	TGTGCCAGCAGTTTCCAGGGGGCGATATCTGAAGCTTTCTTT	CASSFQGAISEAFF
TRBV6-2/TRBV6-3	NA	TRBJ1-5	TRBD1	TGTGCCAGCAGTCCAGGGGGCTGGCAGCCCCAGCATTTT	CASSPGGWQPQHF
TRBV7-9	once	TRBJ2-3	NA	TGTGCCAGCAGCTTAGTTGGGGCGGATACGCAGTATTTT	CASSLVGADTQYF
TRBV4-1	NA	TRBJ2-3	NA	TGCGCCAGCAGCTGGGGCGGGACGGGGAACACAGATACGCAGTATTTT	CASSWGGTGNTDTQYF
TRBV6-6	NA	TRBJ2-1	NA	TGTGCCAGCAGCGGAGGGGACAGCTCCTACAATGAGCAGTTCTTC	CASSGGDSSYNEQFF
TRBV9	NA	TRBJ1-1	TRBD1	TGTGCCAGCAGCGTTTCAGGGGGCACTGAAGCTTTCTTT	CASSVSGGTEAFF
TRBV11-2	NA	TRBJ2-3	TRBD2	TGTGCCAGCAGCTCCCCTACGGGGGGGCCAATAGATACGCAGTATTTT	CASSSPTGGPIDTQYF
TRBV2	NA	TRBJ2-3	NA	TGTGCCAGCAGTGAAAGGCTAGTTCCGCAGTATTTT	CASSERLVPQYF
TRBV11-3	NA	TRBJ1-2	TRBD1	TGTGCCAGCAGCTCCTACGCGAAGGGGGCTCTCTATGGCTACACCTTC	CASSSYAKGALYGYTF
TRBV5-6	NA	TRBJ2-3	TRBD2	TGTGCCAGCAGCTTGGTGGCGGGGGGCCCGAACCCCACAGATACGCAGTATTTT	CASSLVAGGPNPTDTQYF
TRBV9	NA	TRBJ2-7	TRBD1	TGTGCCAGCAGCGGACCGGGACAGGGAGCCTACGAGCAGTACTTC	CASSGPGQGAYEQYF
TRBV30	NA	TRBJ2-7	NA	TGTGCCTGGAGTGTTTGGACGGAGGCCTACGAGCAGTACTTC	CAWSVWTEAYEQYF
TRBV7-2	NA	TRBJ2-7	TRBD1	TGTGCCAGCAGCTTAGCTGCCGGGACAGGGACTTACGAGCAGTACTTC	CASSLAAGTGTYEQYF